This T cell receptor beta chain was obtained from a study of cytotoxic CD8 clonotypes in ibrutinib-treated CLL. As for the study in general: Sequencing produced an average of 255,043 productive templates and some 100,000 productive rearrangements per sample. Broader study findings: With treatment, public clonotypes, which were uncommon, either contracted or remained stable.

TCR beta libraries used around 1.8 micrograms of DNA from cryopreserved PBMCs. The length of the CDR3 is 16 residues. Germline V CDR1 and CDR2: SGHRS, YFSETQ. V was pared by 1 base and J by 2 bases, with 15 bases between. As to this clone: What it recognizes is unknown.

Profiled with immunoSEQ multiplex PCR; TCRdb holds only in-frame clones, not every one. The sample holds about 76,000 clones, around four fifths seen once. J is TRBJ2-5 and V is TRBV5-1, with D perhaps TRBD1 (6 bases). The input for sequencing was PBMCs, taken after 24 months of ibrutinib treatment. The sequence came from a human donor with chronic lymphocytic leukemia. CDR3 DNA: TGCGCCAGCAGCTTGAACCCGGACAGTATACAAGAGACCCAGTACTTC. It yields the protein CASSLNPDSIQETQYF. The complete variable domain, with remaining parts taken from reference TRBV5-1 and TRBJ2-5, reads KAGVTQTPRYLIKTRGQQVTLSCSPISGHRSVSWYQQTPGQGLQFLFEYFSETQRNKGNFPGRFSGRQFSNSRSEMNVSTLELGDSALYLCASSLNPDSIQETQYFGPGTRLLVL.